This is a list of T cell receptor beta chains from one sample in a study of T cells in tuberculosis. The protocol was immunoSEQ multiplex PCR, while the TCRdb copy is restricted to in-frame clones and leaves out a portion. This table has some 25,000 clones, roughly 95% appearing once. Material for sequencing was PBMCs. The source is a donor under 30 with latent tuberculosis or without tuberculosis infection. Both conserved end residues are part of each CDR3. Clone size, where shown, is once, few, many, or a class for clones that have expanded.

j_call | v_call | clone_size | cdr3_aa
TRBJ1-2 | TRBV14 | - | CASSHTGDPNYGYTF
TRBJ2-3 | TRBV27 | - | CASSLGASTDTQYF
TRBJ2-7 | TRBV6-8 | once | CASSPTGSLAYEQYF
TRBJ1-1 | TRBV6-1 | - | CASRVQDNTEAFF
TRBJ1-1 | TRBV29-1 | once | CSVAAGTLTEAFF
TRBJ1-1 | TRBV18 | - | CASSPGQSTEAFF
TRBJ1-6 | TRBV5-6 | - | CASRDPGQAYNSPLHF
TRBJ1-2 | TRBV21-1 | - | CASSALPSDSANGYTF
TRBJ2-7 | TRBV13 | - | CASSQGGTYEQYF
TRBJ2-5 | TRBV2 | - | CASTPGRETQYF
TRBJ2-7 | TRBV9 | - | CASSVGGGGAYEQYF
TRBJ2-1 | TRBV6-1 | - | CASSVQGNEQFF
TRBJ2-1 | TRBV27 | - | CASSIRKLAGPNEQFF
TRBJ2-1 | TRBV4-2 | once | CASSQSGGATYNEQFF
TRBJ1-3 | TRBV7-8 | - | CASSLAGGFTGNTIYF
TRBJ2-2 | TRBV5-1 | - | CASSRTGGVALTGELFF
TRBJ2-2 | TRBV4-1 | once | CASSQYVGGGPANTGELFF
TRBJ2-7 | TRBV4-1 | - | CASSQEAWASYEQYF
TRBJ2-7 | TRBV7-2 | - | CASSLGQVIYEQYF
TRBJ2-2 | TRBV6-1 | - | CASLASGGVTGELFF
TRBJ1-2 | TRBV19 | - | CASSYFPDYGYTF
TRBJ2-7 | TRBV19 | - | CASSITRQGAYEQYF
TRBJ1-1 | TRBV5-5 | - | CASSNRAGLEDTEAFF
TRBJ1-2 | TRBV4-1 | - | CASRTPGHRSKGYTF
TRBJ2-7 | TRBV5-1 | - | CASSYTDSYEQYF
TRBJ2-6 | TRBV6-1 | - | CASSAQSSGANVLTF
TRBJ2-5 | TRBV4-2 | - | CASSPGDSGEQETQYF
TRBJ1-1 | TRBV7-2 | - | CASSLAAGGTGGTEAFF
TRBJ1-2 | TRBV4-1 | - | CASSQEGVGYTF
TRBJ2-7 | TRBV5-1 | - | CASSPGQSKDEQYF
TRBJ2-3 | TRBV5-1 | once | CASSRQGGADTQYF
TRBJ1-1 | TRBV25-1 | - | CASTRGGLLEAFF
TRBJ2-2 | TRBV2 | - | CASSVGGGDTGELFF
TRBJ2-1 | TRBV6-1 | once | CASTEDRRTWGEQFF
TRBJ1-5 | TRBV18 | few | CASSTNEVSQHF
TRBJ2-1 | TRBV10-3 | once | CAIMSSVNEQFF
TRBJ1-2 | TRBV18 | once | CASSPLREAYGYTF
TRBJ2-5 | TRBV11-2 | - | CASSSRASGGAQETQYF
TRBJ1-2 | TRBV14 | - | CASSQDVGYGYTF
TRBJ1-2 | TRBV7-9 | - | CASSDGAGHGYTF
TRBJ1-2 | TRBV5-8 | - | CASRQDYGYTF
TRBJ2-3 | TRBV6-1 | - | CASSGLAGGPDTQYF
TRBJ1-3 | TRBV19 | - | CASSIRGTGNTIYF
TRBJ2-7 | TRBV6-5 | - | CASSPAQGWREQYF